This entry describes one TCR beta chain. The antigen is not known. The data are from a study of early T cells in non-severe SARS-CoV-2 infection. Study background: Chains stayed unpaired after sequencing of bulk RNA from unsorted whole blood.

Each single cDNA molecule received a unique molecular identifier. Each CDR3 protein is one row after TCRdb ran MiXCR on the 5' RACE reads. The sample lists fewer than 120,000 distinct CDR3 sequences, over 9.5% occurring once. Overall study findings and caveats: Using VDJdb, the matching emphasized anti-spike CD8 responses while missing private and CD4 specificities.

The CDR3 has 13 amino acids. V gave up 4 bases and J gave up 6 bases; unmatched junction bases: 6. Germline V gives CDR1 SQVTM, CDR2 ANQGSEA. The sequencing used whole blood, collected at baseline. This TCR came from an adult who was a healthcare worker with PCR-confirmed SARS-CoV-2 infection or an uninfected control (not recorded which). V and J are TRBV29-1 and TRBJ2-1, with TRBD1 matching over 7 bases. The CDR3 nucleotides are TGCAGCGTTGCCACAGGGGCCGGCAATGAGCAGTTCTTC. Encoded protein: CSVATGAGNEQFF.